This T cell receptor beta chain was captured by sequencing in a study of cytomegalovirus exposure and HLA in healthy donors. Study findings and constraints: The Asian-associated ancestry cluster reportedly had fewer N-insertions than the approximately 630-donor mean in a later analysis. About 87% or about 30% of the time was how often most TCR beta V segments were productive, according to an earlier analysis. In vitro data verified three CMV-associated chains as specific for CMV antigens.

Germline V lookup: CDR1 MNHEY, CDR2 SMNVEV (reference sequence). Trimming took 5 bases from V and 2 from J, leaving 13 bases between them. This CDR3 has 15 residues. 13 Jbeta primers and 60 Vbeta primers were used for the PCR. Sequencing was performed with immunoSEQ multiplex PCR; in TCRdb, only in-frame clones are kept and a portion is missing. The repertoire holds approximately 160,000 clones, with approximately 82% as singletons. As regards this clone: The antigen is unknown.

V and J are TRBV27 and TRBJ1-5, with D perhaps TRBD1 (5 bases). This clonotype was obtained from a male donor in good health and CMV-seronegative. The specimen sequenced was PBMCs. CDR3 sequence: CASSPWGGGNQPQHF. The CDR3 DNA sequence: TGTGCCAGCAGTCCATGGGGGGGTGGCAATCAGCCCCAGCATTTT.